These 17 T cell receptor beta chains were sequenced from one sample in a study of shared clonotypes between healthy human individuals (dated by TCRdb to 2020 to 2021). Receptor amplification or capture employed the immunoSEQ multiplex PCR assay. This immuneACCESS table, as held by TCRdb, lists in-frame sequences with V and J called but not all clones. Of the missing ones, under half trace to an unresolved V gene in checked studies; the others have no known cause. This sample lists about 480,000 clones; approximately 79% were detected once. Clones ranked in the top ten supply around an eighth of the sample. The source material was PBMCs. These receptors were taken from a woman aged 40 to 49 in good health. Some clones in this sample may be carry-over from other donors' samples.

The sample holds a few counts of this clone. This chain joins TRBV6-1 and TRBJ2-3; possible D gene TRBD1, 6 bases. The CDR3 is 15 amino acids. V lost 4 bases and J 2 bases, leaving 13 bases between the germline ends. Germline CDR1 and CDR2: MNHNS and SASEGT. The DNA of the CDR3 is TGTGCCAGCAGTGTAACAAGGGGGACCACAGATACGCAGTATTTT. This sequence encodes CASSVTRGTTDTQYF.

The chain recombines TRBV4-2 with TRBJ2-7; 9 nucleotides align to TRBD2. Trimming at V came to 4 bases and at J to 5 bases, leaving 12 bases not matched to a gene. From germline, CDR1 is LGHNA and CDR2 YNFKEQ. The CDR3 is 16 amino acids. CDR3 nucleotides: TGTGCCAGCAGCCCTACGGACGCGGGGGGGGCCAACGAGCAGTACTTC. Translation gives CASSPTDAGGANEQYF.

This chain uses TRBV19 with TRBJ1-2; 7 bases align to TRBD1. Looked up from germline, CDR1 is LNHDA and CDR2 is SQIVND (reference sequence). The CDR3 sequence is 20 residues long. V trimming: 1 base; J trimming: 1 base; junction bases outside the gene matches: 18. The CDR3 DNA sequence: TGTGCCAGTAGTATAGTACCTCAGGGGGGGCCCAGCCCGGATAACTATGGCTACACCTTC. Protein product: CASSIVPQGGPSPDNYGYTF.

This clone was observed once. The same CDR3 also results from other DNA sequences found in this sample. The genes are TRBV7-2 and TRBJ2-7; D ambiguous. This CDR3 is 14 amino acids long. Germline V gene lookup returns CDR1 SGHTA and CDR2 FQGNSA. Trimming took off 1 base at V and 1 base at J, with 8 bases between the two ends. CDR3 in DNA: TGTGCCAGCAGCTTAGTTAGCCGGTCCTACGAGCAGTACTTC. This translates into CASSLVSRSYEQYF.

V usage is TRBV5-1 and J usage is TRBJ2-7; 8 bases map to TRBD1. CDR1 and CDR2 (germline): SGHRS, YFSETQ. V dropped 5 bases and J dropped 4; count of bases not matched to a gene: 8. The CDR3 runs to 14 residues. The CDR3 loop reads CASSVTGDNYEQYF. As DNA, the CDR3 is TGCGCCAGCAGTGTGACAGGGGACAATTACGAGCAGTACTTC.

The chain carries TRBV11-3 and TRBJ2-7; D not resolved. Per the germline V gene, CDR1 is SGHNT and CDR2 is YENEEA. This CDR3 has 15 amino acids. The V and J ends lost 1 base and 3 bases respectively, with 13 bases between them. As DNA, the CDR3 is TGTGCCAGCAGCTTAGGCTCGGCCCCAAGCTACGAGCAGTACTTC. It encodes CASSLGSAPSYEQYF. The full variable domain, in which reference TRBV11-3 and TRBJ2-7 provide the parts outside the CDR3, is EAGVVQSPRYKIIEKKQPVAFWCNPISGHNTLYWYLQNLGQGPELLIRYENEEAVDDSQLPKDRFSAERLKGVDSTLKIQPAELGDSAVYLCASSLGSAPSYEQYFGPGTRLTVT.

The V and J genes are TRBV9 and TRBJ2-1, with D uncertain. The CDR3 extends over 16 amino acids. Trimming removed 2 bases from V and 0 bases from J, with 12 bases in between. CDR1 SGDLS and CDR2 YYNGEE come from the germline V gene. CDR3 coding DNA: TGTGCCAGCAGCGTCTCAGGACGGAGCTCCTACAATGAGCAGTTCTTC. This codes for CASSVSGRSSYNEQFF. The variable domain in full, with the rest retrieved from reference TRBV9 and TRBJ2-1, is DSGVTQTPKHLITATGQRVTLRCSPRSGDLSVYWYQQSLDQGLQFLIQYYNGEERAKGNILERFSAQQFPDLHSELNLSSLELGDSALYFCASSVSGRSSYNEQFFGPGTRLTVL.

This chain links TRBV7-2 with TRBJ2-7, with D perhaps TRBD2 (5 bases). Germline loops: CDR1 SGHTA, CDR2 FQGNSA. This CDR3 region has 14 residues. V lost 3 bases and J 0 bases, leaving 9 bases between the germline ends. The CDR3 is CASSFMGSSYEQYF. DNA for the CDR3: TGTGCCAGCAGCTTTATGGGGAGCTCCTACGAGCAGTACTTC. Complete variable domain (other parts from reference TRBV7-2 and TRBJ2-7): GAGVSQSPSNKVTEKGKDVELRCDPISGHTALYWYRQSLGQGLEFLIYFQGNSAPDKSGLPSDRFSAERTGGSVSTLTIQRTQQEDSAVYLCASSFMGSSYEQYFGPGTRLTVT.

V gene TRBV10-3 combines with J gene TRBJ1-4, with a weak D call TRBD1 (6 bases). CDR1 and CDR2 (germline): ENHRY, SYGVKD. Trimming took 4 bases from V and 4 from J, leaving 13 bases between them. The CDR3 is 15 residues long. The CDR3 DNA reads TGTGCCATCAGTGGGTCGGACAGTCTTAATGAAAAACTGTTTTTT. Residues: CAISGSDSLNEKLFF.

The chain uses TRBV15 and TRBJ2-5, with TRBD2 identical over 7 bases. The CDR3 has 15 residues. V was clipped by 0 bases and J by 5 bases; unmatched bases: 6. Germline CDR1 and CDR2: LNHNV and YYDKDF (reference sequence). DNA for the CDR3: TGTGCCACCAGCAGAGAAACAAGCGGGATGGAGACCCAGTACTTC. Amino acid sequence: CATSRETSGMETQYF.

The chain joins TRBV14 to TRBJ1-1; D is uncertain. This CDR3 comprises 15 residues. CDR1 and CDR2 (germline): SGHDN, FVKESK. The V and J ends lost 6 bases and 3 bases respectively, with 17 bases between them. CDR3 coding DNA: TGTGCCAGCAGTCGCTTGGGGTATGAGGACACTGAAGCTTTCTTT. It codes for CASSRLGYEDTEAFF.

This sequence joins TRBV6-1 and TRBJ1-2, with TRBD1 as a possible D gene (6 bases). Germline CDR1 is MNHNS and CDR2 is SASEGT. The CDR3 runs 11 residues. The germline V and J ends were trimmed by 6 bases and 7 bases, with 9 bases remaining between them. CDR3 nucleotide sequence: TGTGCCAGCAGCAGAGGGGGTGGCTACACCTTC. Residues: CASSRGGGYTF.

This chain connects TRBV9 to TRBJ2-7, with 9 bases identical to TRBD1. The CDR3 runs to 15 residues. V lost 4 bases, J lost 3 bases, and 8 bases stayed unmatched. Germline V gene sequence: CDR1 SGDLS, CDR2 YYNGEE. The CDR3 DNA reads as TGTGCCAGCAGCCCGCGGACAGGGGATTTCTACGAGCAGTACTTC. Protein sequence: CASSPRTGDFYEQYF.

This clone has just one count. The chain recombines TRBV18 with TRBJ2-3; D ambiguous. The CDR3 contains 15 residues. Germline V lookup: CDR1 KGHSH, CDR2 LQKENI. The V gene lost 0 bases and the J gene lost 0 bases, with 7 bases spanning the gap. The DNA of the CDR3 is TGTGCCAGCTCACCACCGTCGGAAAGCACAGATACGCAGTATTTT. Translating it yields CASSPPSESTDTQYF.

The rearrangement links TRBV5-1 to TRBJ2-6; D is possibly TRBD2 (5 bases). This CDR3 has 14 residues. Trimming pared 4 bases from V and 0 bases from J, leaving 5 bases between. CDR1 and CDR2 (germline): SGHRS, YFSETQ. CDR3 loop: CASSRGSGANVLTF. CDR3 nucleotides: TGCGCCAGCAGCCGGGGCTCTGGGGCCAACGTCCTGACTTTC. Together with reference TRBV5-1 and TRBJ2-6, the CDR3 gives the full variable domain: KAGVTQTPRYLIKTRGQQVTLSCSPISGHRSVSWYQQTPGQGLQFLFEYFSETQRNKGNFPGRFSGRQFSNSRSEMNVSTLELGDSALYLCASSRGSGANVLTFGAGSRLTVL.

The genes are TRBV27 and TRBJ1-1; D is ambiguous. CDR3 length equals 14 residues. The V end lost 4 bases, the J end lost 4 bases, and 13 bases lay between the germline ends. Germline V lookup: CDR1 MNHEY, CDR2 SMNVEV (reference sequence). The CDR3 region is CASSSLRFGTEAFF. CDR3 DNA sequence: TGTGCCAGCAGTTCCCTGAGGTTTGGCACTGAAGCTTTCTTT.

The CDR3, as DNA: TGCGCCAGCAGAGGCGGACTCCTCGCCTACGAGCAGTACTTC. Protein: CASRGGLLAYEQYF. The rearrangement uses TRBV5-1 and TRBJ2-7; maybe TRBD2 (5 bases). V shed 5 bases and J shed 2 bases, with 14 bases lying between them. The CDR3 is made up of 14 amino acids. The germline V gene encodes CDR1 SGHRS and CDR2 YFSETQ.